This TCR beta chain was retrieved from a study of cytomegalovirus exposure and HLA in healthy donors. Use of 60 Vbeta and 13 Jbeta primers characterized the PCR. The table came from immunoSEQ multiplex PCR; TCRdb's copy has only in-frame clones and leaves some out. Of about 88,000 clones listed, 70% to 85% are singletons. Germline V gene sequence: CDR1 LNHDA, CDR2 SQIVND (reference sequence). V lost 3 bases to trimming and J lost 4 bases; unmatched junction nucleotides: 6. The CDR3 runs 16 residues. This receptor was taken from a man aged 25-45 years in good health and CMV-seronegative. The gene calls are TRBV19 and TRBJ2-4, with 10 bases lining up with TRBD1. The sequenced material came from PBMCs. Written as DNA, the CDR3 is TGTGCCAGTAGTATCGCGGGACAGGGGACGAAAAACATTCAGTACTTC. Translating it yields CASSIAGQGTKNIQYF.